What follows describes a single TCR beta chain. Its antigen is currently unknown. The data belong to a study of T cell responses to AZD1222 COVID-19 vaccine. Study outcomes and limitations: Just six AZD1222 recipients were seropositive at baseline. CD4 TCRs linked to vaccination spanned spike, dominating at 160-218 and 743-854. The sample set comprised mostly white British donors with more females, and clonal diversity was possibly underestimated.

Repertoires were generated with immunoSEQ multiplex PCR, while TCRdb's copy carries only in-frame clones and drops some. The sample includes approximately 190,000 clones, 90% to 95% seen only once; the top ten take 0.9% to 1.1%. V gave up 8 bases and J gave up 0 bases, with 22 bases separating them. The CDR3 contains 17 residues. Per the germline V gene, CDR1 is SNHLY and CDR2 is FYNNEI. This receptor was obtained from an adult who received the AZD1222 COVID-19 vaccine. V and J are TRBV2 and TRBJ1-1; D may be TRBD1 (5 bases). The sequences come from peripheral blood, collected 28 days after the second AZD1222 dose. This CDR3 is CASPSGRVERMNTEAFF. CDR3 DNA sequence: TGTGCCAGCCCCTCGGGCAGGGTCGAAAGAATGAACACTGAAGCTTTCTTT.